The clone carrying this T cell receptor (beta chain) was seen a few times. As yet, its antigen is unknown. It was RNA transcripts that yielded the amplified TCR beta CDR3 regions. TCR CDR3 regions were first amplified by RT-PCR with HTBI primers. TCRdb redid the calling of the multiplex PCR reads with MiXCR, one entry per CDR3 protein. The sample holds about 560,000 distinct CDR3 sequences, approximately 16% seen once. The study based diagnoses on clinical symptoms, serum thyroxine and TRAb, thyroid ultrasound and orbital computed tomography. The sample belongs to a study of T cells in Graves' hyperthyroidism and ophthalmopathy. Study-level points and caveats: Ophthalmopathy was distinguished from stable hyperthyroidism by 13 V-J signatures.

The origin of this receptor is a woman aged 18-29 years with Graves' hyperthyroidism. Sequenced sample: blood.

CDR3 DNA sequence: TGTGCCTGGACCGTTTCTGGGGCCAACGTCCTGACTTTC. This sequence encodes CAWTVSGANVLTF. This rearrangement joins TRBV30 to TRBJ2-6; D gene ambiguous. The CDR3 sequence is 13 residues long. CDR1 is GTSNPN and CDR2 is SVGIG in the germline V gene (reference sequence). Trimming cost V 4 bases and J 1 base, with 5 bases left between them.